This TCR beta chain was documented in a study of blood T cell repertoires in COVID-19. About the research overall: COVID-19 samples, acute and convalescent, were from the United States, Italy and Spain.

Germline V lookup: CDR1 MNHNY, CDR2 SVGAGI (reference sequence). CDR3 length: 14 amino acids. Trimming stripped 2 bases from V and 4 bases from J, with 11 bases between. Original handling: Nucleated cell counts were estimated from reference gene primer amplification. Produced via immunoSEQ multiplex PCR; TCRdb's table is partial and in-frame only. Clone size and the V and J calls come from that table; the DNA yielded D and trimming. This table holds 140,000 to 150,000 clones, 70% to 90% found once. This sequence originates from a woman between 55 and 75 years old with COVID-19, enrolled during active disease. The chain uses TRBV6-6 and TRBJ1-2; D possibly corresponds to TRBD1 (6 bases). Sequences were obtained from peripheral blood. CDR3 nucleotide sequence: TGTGCCAGCAGTTACGCAGGGGAGGGCTATGGCTACACCTTC. It encodes CASSYAGEGYGYTF.